This section outlines one TCR beta chain sequence together with its context. The antigen is undetermined. This sample is part of a study of cytomegalovirus exposure and HLA in healthy donors. The study's findings and limits: In vitro experiments confirmed that three CMV-associated chains were specific for CMV antigens. The tendency of first-cohort TCR clusters to co-occur in the 110 or so validation repertoires emerged from a later analysis. The study listed some 160 cytomegalovirus-associated TCR beta chains.

Clones were read by immunoSEQ multiplex PCR, and TCRdb kept only the in-frame ones, dropping some. The sample carries 300,000 to 350,000 clones, 88% recorded once. J lost 3 bases, V lost 5 bases, and 2 bases had no gene match. The V gene's germline CDR1 is LNHDA and CDR2 SQIVND (reference sequence). This CDR3 is 13 amino acids long. Separate from the roughly 700-subject first cohort, the roughly 110-subject validation cohort was the one that the donors belonged to. This sequence joins TRBV19 and TRBJ1-1; 8 bases line up with TRBD1. The sample taken for sequencing was PBMCs. The origin of this receptor is a man aged 25 to 40 in good health and CMV-seronegative. CDR3 loop: CASSQTGDTEAFF. In DNA form, the CDR3 reads TGTGCCAGTAGTCAGACAGGGGACACTGAAGCTTTCTTT.